Shown below are 29 T cell receptor beta chains from a single sample sequenced in a study of cytomegalovirus exposure and HLA in healthy donors. Both 60 Vbeta primers and 13 Jbeta primers went into the PCR. Profiled with immunoSEQ multiplex PCR; TCRdb holds only in-frame clones, not every one. The sample records around 150,000 clones, 75% to 90% being singletons. Sequences were obtained from PBMCs. Receptor source: a woman in her late teens or twenties in good health and CMV-seronegative.

The J gene is TRBJ1-6, the V gene TRBV15; perhaps TRBD1 as D (6 bases). The ends were cut back, 4 bases at V and 4 bases at J, with 8 bases in the middle. This CDR3 has 14 residues. Germline loops: CDR1 LNHNV, CDR2 YYDKDF (reference sequence). In DNA form, the CDR3 reads TGTGCCACCAGCACCGGACAGTATAATTCACCCCTCCACTTT. This codes for CATSTGQYNSPLHF.

This chain connects TRBV5-6 to TRBJ2-7; a possible D gene is TRBD2 (7 bases). Germline CDR1 is SGHDT and CDR2 is YYEEEE. CDR3 size: 15 residues. V was cut by 0 bases and J by 3 bases, with 13 bases left in between. The chain's CDR3 is CASSLAGGANYEQYF. The DNA of the CDR3 is TGTGCCAGCAGCTTGGCGGGGGGCGCGAACTACGAGCAGTACTTC. Looking up the rest from reference TRBV5-6 and TRBJ2-7 gives the full variable domain: DAGVTQSPTHLIKTRGQQVTLRCSPKSGHDTVSWYQQALGQGPQFIFQYYEEEERQRGNFPDRFSGHQFPNYSSELNVNALLLGDSALYLCASSLAGGANYEQYFGPGTRLTVT.

This chain connects TRBV28 to TRBJ1-1, with a tentative D call TRBD1 (6 bases). This CDR3 contains 13 residues. V shed 6 bases and J shed 4 bases, with 12 bases lying between them. Germline loops: CDR1 MDHEN, CDR2 SYDVKM. The CDR3 is CASRLLRGTEAFF. The CDR3 DNA sequence: TGTGCCAGCAGACTACTCAGGGGCACTGAAGCTTTCTTT.

This clone was observed a few times. The chain carries TRBV9 and TRBJ2-7; 10 bases map to TRBD1. CDR3 length equals 15 residues. Germline values: CDR1 SGDLS, CDR2 YYNGEE. J was trimmed by 4 bases and V by 3 bases; bases with no gene match: 7. This chain's CDR3 is CASSEAGQGMYEQYF. The CDR3 DNA reads TGTGCCAGCAGCGAGGCGGGACAGGGGATGTACGAGCAGTACTTC.

The chain recombines TRBV2 with TRBJ1-4; possibly TRBD1 for D (5 bases). Germline V gene data show CDR1 as SNHLY and CDR2 as FYNNEI. V was pared by 4 bases and J by 2 bases, with 14 bases between. The CDR3 is 16 residues long. CDR3 residues: CASSGGLQATNEKLFF. CDR3 bases: TGTGCCAGCAGTGGAGGATTACAGGCGACTAATGAAAAACTGTTTTTT.

The rearrangement links TRBV5-4 to TRBJ1-1, with D possibly TRBD1 on 6 matching bases. V shed 4 bases and J shed 1 base, with 8 bases lying between them. This CDR3 contains 13 residues. Germline V gives CDR1 SGHNT, CDR2 YYREEE (reference sequence). Here the CDR3 DNA reads TGTGCCAGCAGCCCACAGGGGAACACTGAAGCTTTCTTT. It yields the protein CASSPQGNTEAFF.

V gene TRBV6-1 combines with J gene TRBJ1-5; D perhaps matches TRBD1 (6 bases). CDR1 and CDR2 (germline): MNHNS, SASEGT. Trimming shortened V by 0 bases and J by 6 bases, and 12 bases separated the two germline ends. CDR3 size: 15 residues. CDR3 DNA: TGTGCCAGCAGTGAAGCCGTTGGGGGCCCTCAGCCCCAGCATTTT. The encoded protein is CASSEAVGGPQPQHF.

The chain is built from TRBV18 and TRBJ2-2; 7 nucleotides agree with TRBD2. CDR1 is KGHSH, CDR2 LQKENI, per germline. CDR3 length: 18 residues. With V trimmed by 3 bases and J by 0 bases, 10 bases remained unmatched. In DNA, the CDR3 is TGTGCCAGCTCACCGCTACTAGCGCAGTTCGCGAACACCGGGGAGCTGTTTTTT. Protein: CASSPLLAQFANTGELFF.

The chain is built from TRBV27 and TRBJ2-2; no firm D call. Trimming cost V 6 bases and J 2 bases, with 7 bases left between them. This CDR3 is 13 amino acids long. The germline CDR1 and CDR2 sequences are MNHEY and SMNVEV (reference sequence). The DNA for the CDR3 is TGTGCCAGCAGCTCCACAAACACCGGGGAGCTGTTTTTT. Translated, it gives CASSSTNTGELFF.

The chain has TRBV11-2 and TRBJ2-5, with D perhaps TRBD2 (6 bases). Germline V gene data show CDR1 as SGHAT and CDR2 as FQNNGV. The germline V and J ends were trimmed by 1 base and 5 bases, with 11 bases remaining between them. This CDR3 contains 14 residues. DNA of the CDR3: TGTGCCAGCAGCTTAGTTGGGGGGTGGGAGACCCAGTACTTC. Protein product: CASSLVGGWETQYF.

V is TRBV29-1 and J is TRBJ2-3, with 9 bases lining up with TRBD2. From germline, CDR1 is SQVTM and CDR2 ANQGSEA. V was pared by 3 bases and J by 4 bases, with 11 bases of the junction left unmatched. The CDR3 totals 16 residues. The CDR3: CSVDSVAGASADTQYF. The CDR3 nucleotides read TGCAGCGTTGACTCCGTAGCGGGAGCTTCTGCAGATACGCAGTATTTT.

The chain couples TRBV7-7 to TRBJ2-3, with 7 bases lining up with TRBD2. Germline CDR1 is SSHAT and CDR2 is FNYEAQ (reference sequence). This CDR3 contains 15 residues. V shed 5 bases and J 3 bases; nucleotides not matched to a gene: 8. CDR3 loop: CASSPTSKETDTQYF. CDR3 sequence (DNA): TGTGCCAGCAGCCCGACTAGCAAGGAGACAGATACGCAGTATTTT.

The chain is built from TRBV10-3 and TRBJ2-3; D is ambiguous. Germline assignment: CDR1 ENHRY and CDR2 SYGVKD. This CDR3 has 14 residues. V was cut by 6 bases and J by 1 base, with 11 bases left in between. CDR3 bases: TGTGCCATCAGCGGCGACCAGGGCACAGATACGCAGTATTTT. Residues: CAISGDQGTDTQYF.

This chain joins TRBV7-9 and TRBJ2-1, with D possibly being TRBD2 (6 bases). This CDR3 region has 16 residues. The germline gives CDR1 SEHNR, CDR2 FQNEAQ (reference sequence). Between the trimmed V and J ends, which lost 2 bases and 2 bases, there was a span of 13 bases. CDR3 loop: CASSLFRERPYNEQFF. CDR3 sequence (DNA): TGTGCCAGCAGCTTATTCCGGGAGAGACCCTACAATGAGCAGTTCTTC.

The chain couples TRBV2 to TRBJ1-2, with D tentatively TRBD1 (6 bases). Between the trimmed V and J ends, which lost 3 bases and 0 bases, there was a span of 17 bases. The CDR3 totals 17 residues. The germline CDR1 and CDR2 sequences are SNHLY and FYNNEI. As DNA, the CDR3 is TGTGCCAGCAGTGATCCCCCCAGGGGCGATACTAACTATGGCTACACCTTC. Translation gives CASSDPPRGDTNYGYTF.

This clone was detected only a few times. This rearrangement joins TRBV7-9 to TRBJ1-4, with D possibly TRBD1 on 6 matching bases. Germline CDR1 SEHNR, CDR2 FQNEAQ (reference sequence). The CDR3 loop spans 16 amino acids. V lost 1 base and J lost 4, with 13 bases in between. The CDR3: CASSLVGNRVNEKLFF. The CDR3 DNA reads TGTGCCAGCAGCTTAGTCGGGAACAGGGTTAATGAAAAACTGTTTTTT.

The rearrangement links TRBV28 to TRBJ2-3; 11 bases match TRBD2. The germline gives CDR1 MDHEN, CDR2 SYDVKM. Unmatched junction bases numbered 5, after V lost 9 bases and J lost 0 bases. This CDR3 contains 15 residues. The CDR3 nucleotides are TGTGCCAGTAGCGGGAGGGGCTCTAGCACAGATACGCAGTATTTT. It translates to CASSGRGSSTDTQYF.

The count of this clone is one. The V call is TRBV5-4, the J call TRBJ1-1, with unresolved D. The germline V gene has CDR1 SGHNT and CDR2 YYREEE (reference sequence). V dropped 0 bases and J dropped 4 bases, with 10 bases sitting between them. This CDR3 has 14 amino acids. The CDR3 nucleotides are TGTGCCAGCAGCTTGGATCAAGGGAGCACTGAAGCTTTCTTT. Amino acid sequence: CASSLDQGSTEAFF. Drawing the rest from reference TRBV5-4 and TRBJ1-1, the complete variable domain is ETGVTQSPTHLIKTRGQQVTLRCSSQSGHNTVSWYQQALGQGPQFIFQYYREEENGRGNFPPRFSGLQFPNYSSELNVNALELDDSALYLCASSLDQGSTEAFFGQGTRLTVV.

This clone was seen a handful of times. The chain carries TRBV28 and TRBJ1-2, with 9 bases aligning to TRBD1. V lost 5 bases, J lost 5 bases, and 9 bases stayed unmatched. This CDR3 spans 15 amino acids. Germline V gene sequence: CDR1 MDHEN, CDR2 SYDVKM. The CDR3 region is CASSQQGALSYGYTF. The CDR3 region has the DNA TGTGCCAGCAGTCAACAGGGGGCCCTATCATATGGCTACACCTTC.

V gene TRBV30 combines with J gene TRBJ2-6; TRBD1 is a possible D gene (6 bases). This CDR3 is 15 amino acids long. The V end lost 0 bases, the J end lost 0 bases, and 6 bases lay between the germline ends. Germline V CDR1 and CDR2: GTSNPN, SVGIG (reference sequence). CDR3 nucleotides: TGTGCCTGGAGTGTAGGGGGCTCTGGGGCCAACGTCCTGACTTTC. Translating gives CAWSVGGSGANVLTF.

The V and J genes are TRBV7-8 and TRBJ1-5; D not certain. With 5 bases removed from V and 0 bases from J, the gap between germline ends came to 11 bases. Germline lookup yields CDR1 SGHVS and CDR2 FQNEAQ. The CDR3 runs to 15 residues. CDR3 bases: TGTGCCAGCAGCCTCGGGGATTATAGCAATCAGCCCCAGCATTTT. Its protein is CASSLGDYSNQPQHF.

Concerning this clone itself: At one boundary the junction diverges from the germline segment, which might be a read error. The chain uses TRBV7-9 and TRBJ2-7, with 10 bases identical to TRBD2. The CDR3 runs to 15 residues. CDR1 and CDR2 from the germline V gene are SEHNR and FQNEAQ (reference sequence). The CDR3 loop reads CSSSKASGSLHEQYF. CDR3 DNA sequence: TGTTCCAGCAGCAAAGCTAGCGGGAGTCTTCACGAGCAGTACTTC.

V is TRBV19 and J is TRBJ2-7, with TRBD2 as a possible D gene (6 bases). Trimming pared 2 bases from V and 2 bases from J, leaving 10 bases between. The CDR3 extends over 14 amino acids. Germline V CDR1 and CDR2: LNHDA, SQIVND (reference sequence). The CDR3 protein is CASSITWGAYEQYF. The DNA for the CDR3 is TGTGCCAGTAGTATAACCTGGGGGGCCTACGAGCAGTACTTC.

The chain joins TRBV6-5 to TRBJ1-1; tentative D call: TRBD1 (6 bases). With 6 bases removed from V and 6 bases from J, the gap between germline ends came to 20 bases. The CDR3 runs to 15 residues. CDR1 is MNHEY and CDR2 is SVGAGI in the germline V gene. As DNA, the CDR3 is TGTGCCAGCAGCCTATTCCTTAGGGGACAATCTGAAGCTTTCTTT. Protein product: CASSLFLRGQSEAFF.

This chain connects TRBV7-2 to TRBJ2-3; 15 bases are shared with TRBD2. From germline, CDR1 is SGHTA and CDR2 FQGNSA. After removal of 4 bases from V and 4 bases from J, the junction contained 6 bases not matched to a gene. This CDR3 region has 17 residues. The CDR3 sequence is CASSSGLAGGFSDTQYF. CDR3 in DNA: TGTGCCAGCAGCTCCGGACTAGCGGGGGGGTTTTCAGATACGCAGTATTTT.

The genes are TRBV21-1 and TRBJ2-2; the table gives TRBD2 as D, unverified against the DNA. TRBV21-1 is listed as a pseudogene. The CDR3 is made up of 17 amino acids. The CDR3 nucleotides are TGTGCCAGCAGCAAAGCGGGTAGCGGTGCGAACACCGGGGAGCTGTTTTTT. Translated, it gives CASSKAGSGANTGELFF.

The DNA for the CDR3 is TGTGCCACCAGCAGAGATCGGCCAGGCCATGAGCAGTTCTTC. Its protein product is CATSRDRPGHEQFF. The chain uses TRBV15 and TRBJ2-1, with D hard to call. Trimming removed 0 bases at V and 8 bases at J, with 11 bases between. CDR3 length: 14 residues. Germline assignment: CDR1 LNHNV and CDR2 YYDKDF (reference sequence).

The gene calls are TRBV28 and TRBJ1-2, with 7 bases lining up with TRBD1. This CDR3 spans 15 amino acids. The V gene's germline CDR1 is MDHEN and CDR2 SYDVKM. V gave up 6 bases and J gave up 1 base; unmatched junction bases: 8. CDR3 nucleotide sequence: TGTGCCAGCAGGACCGGGACAGCTGATAACTATGGCTACACCTTC. Its translation is CASRTGTADNYGYTF.

The chain links TRBV28 to TRBJ1-4; TRBD1 might be the D (6 bases). CDR3 length equals 14 residues. Per the germline V gene, CDR1 is MDHEN and CDR2 is SYDVKM. Trimming stripped 7 bases from V and 7 bases from J, with 16 bases between. The chain's CDR3 is CASTDGGGVEKLFF. CDR3 nucleotides: TGTGCCAGCACCGATGGGGGGGGCGTTGAAAAACTGTTTTTT.